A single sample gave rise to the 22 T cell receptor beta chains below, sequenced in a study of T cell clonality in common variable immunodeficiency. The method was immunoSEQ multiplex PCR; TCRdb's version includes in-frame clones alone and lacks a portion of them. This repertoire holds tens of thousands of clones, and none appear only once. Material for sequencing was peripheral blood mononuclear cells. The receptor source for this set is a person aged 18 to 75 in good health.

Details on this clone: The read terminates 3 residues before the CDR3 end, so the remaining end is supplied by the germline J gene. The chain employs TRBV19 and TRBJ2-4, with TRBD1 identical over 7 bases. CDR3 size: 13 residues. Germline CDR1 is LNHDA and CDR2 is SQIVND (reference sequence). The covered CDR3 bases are TGTGCCAGTAGTCCGGACAGGAACTATGGT. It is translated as CASSPDRNYG. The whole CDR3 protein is CASSPDRNYGQYF.

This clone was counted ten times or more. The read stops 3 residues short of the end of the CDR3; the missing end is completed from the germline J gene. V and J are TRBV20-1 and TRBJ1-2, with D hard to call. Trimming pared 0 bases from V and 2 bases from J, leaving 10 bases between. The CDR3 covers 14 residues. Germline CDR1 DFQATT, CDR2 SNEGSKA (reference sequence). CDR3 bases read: TGCAGTGCTAGAGATCCCCGGTCCAACTATGGC. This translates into CSARDPRSNYG. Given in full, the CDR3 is CSARDPRSNYGYTF.

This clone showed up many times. CDR3 DNA, as far as it was read: TGCAGTGCCACAGCCGGGACAGGGATCGGGGAGACC. Translating it yields CSATAGTGIGET. The CDR3 as a whole reads CSATAGTGIGETQYF. The genes are TRBV20-1 and TRBJ2-5, with 9 bases that match TRBD1. The read stops 3 residues short of the end of the CDR3; the missing end is completed from the germline J gene. The CDR3 is 15 residues long. J lost 5 bases, V lost 6 bases, and 13 bases had no gene match. Germline assignment: CDR1 DFQATT and CDR2 SNEGSKA (reference sequence).

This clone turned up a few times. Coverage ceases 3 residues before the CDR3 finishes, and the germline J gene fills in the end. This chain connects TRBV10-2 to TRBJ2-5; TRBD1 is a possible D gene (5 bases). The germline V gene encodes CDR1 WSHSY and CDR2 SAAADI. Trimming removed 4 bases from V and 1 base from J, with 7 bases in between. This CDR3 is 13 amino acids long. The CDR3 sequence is CASSGQIQETQYF. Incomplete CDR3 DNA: TGCGCCAGCAGTGGACAGATCCAAGAGACC.

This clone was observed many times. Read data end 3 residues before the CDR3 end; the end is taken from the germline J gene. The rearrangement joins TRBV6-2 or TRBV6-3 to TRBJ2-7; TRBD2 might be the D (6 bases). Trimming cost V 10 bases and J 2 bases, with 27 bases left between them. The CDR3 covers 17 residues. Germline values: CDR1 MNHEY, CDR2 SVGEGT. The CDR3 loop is CATRGDSYPRAPYEQYF. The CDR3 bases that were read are TGTGCCACCAGAGGGGACTCCTACCCCAGAGCTCCCTACGAG.

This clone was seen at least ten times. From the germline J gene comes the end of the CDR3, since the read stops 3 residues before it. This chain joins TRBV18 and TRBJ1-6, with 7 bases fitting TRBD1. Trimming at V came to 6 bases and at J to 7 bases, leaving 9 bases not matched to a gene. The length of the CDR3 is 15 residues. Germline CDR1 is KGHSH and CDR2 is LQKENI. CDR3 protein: CASSQETGWNSPLHF. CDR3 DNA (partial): TGTGCCAGCTCGCAGGAGACAGGGTGGAATTCACCC.

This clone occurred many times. The chain's CDR3 is CAWSVPGNYGYTF. CDR3 DNA, as far as it was read: TGTGCCTGGAGTGTACCAGGAAACTATGGC. This chain links TRBV30 with TRBJ1-2; no reliable D call. The read terminates 3 residues ahead of where the CDR3 ends, so the germline J gene completes it. V was pared by 0 bases and J by 2 bases, with 7 bases between. Germline V CDR1 and CDR2: GTSNPN, SVGIG (reference sequence). This CDR3 has 13 amino acids. Full variable domain (outside the CDR3, taken from reference TRBV30 and TRBJ1-2): SQTIHQWPATLVQPVGSPLSLECTVEGTSNPNLYWYRQAAGRGLQLLFYSVGIGQISSEVPQNLSASRPQDRQFILSSKKLLLSDSGFYLCAWSVPGNYGYTFGSGTRLTVV.

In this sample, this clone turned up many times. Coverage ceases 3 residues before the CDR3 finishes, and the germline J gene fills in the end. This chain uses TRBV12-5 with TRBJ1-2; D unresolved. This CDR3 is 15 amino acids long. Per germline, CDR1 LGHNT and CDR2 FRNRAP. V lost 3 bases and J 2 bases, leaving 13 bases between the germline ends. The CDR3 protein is CASGLIDLRNYGYTF. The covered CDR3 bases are TGTGCTAGTGGTTTAATTGACCTCAGGAACTATGGC.

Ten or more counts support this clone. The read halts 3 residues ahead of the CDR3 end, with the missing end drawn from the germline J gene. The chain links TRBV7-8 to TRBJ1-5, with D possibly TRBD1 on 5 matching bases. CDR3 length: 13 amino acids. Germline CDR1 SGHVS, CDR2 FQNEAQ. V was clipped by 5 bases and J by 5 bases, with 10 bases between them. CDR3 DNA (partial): TGTGCCAGCAGCGTCCAGGGTGATCAGCCC. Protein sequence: CASSVQGDQP. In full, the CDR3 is CASSVQGDQPQHF.

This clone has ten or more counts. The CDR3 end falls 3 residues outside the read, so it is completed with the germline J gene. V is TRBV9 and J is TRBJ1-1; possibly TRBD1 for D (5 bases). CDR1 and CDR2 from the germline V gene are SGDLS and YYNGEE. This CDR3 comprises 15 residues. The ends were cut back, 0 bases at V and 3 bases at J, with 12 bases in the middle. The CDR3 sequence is CASSVAQAPDTEAFF. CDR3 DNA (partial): TGTGCCAGCAGCGTAGCACAGGCCCCCGACACTGAA.

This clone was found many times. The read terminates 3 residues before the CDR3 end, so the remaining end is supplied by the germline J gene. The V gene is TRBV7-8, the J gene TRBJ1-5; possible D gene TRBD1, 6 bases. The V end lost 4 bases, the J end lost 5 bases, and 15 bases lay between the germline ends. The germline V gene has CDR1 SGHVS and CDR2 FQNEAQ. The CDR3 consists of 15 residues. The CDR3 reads CASSSDGGPDQPQHF. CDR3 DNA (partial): TGTGCCAGCAGCTCCGACGGGGGGCCGGATCAGCCC. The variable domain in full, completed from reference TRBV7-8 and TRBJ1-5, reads GAGVSQSPRYKVAKRGQDVALRCDPISGHVSLFWYQQALGQGPEFLTYFQNEAQLDKSGLPSDRFFAERPEGSVSTLKIQRTQQEDSAVYLCASSSDGGPDQPQHFGDGTRLSIL.

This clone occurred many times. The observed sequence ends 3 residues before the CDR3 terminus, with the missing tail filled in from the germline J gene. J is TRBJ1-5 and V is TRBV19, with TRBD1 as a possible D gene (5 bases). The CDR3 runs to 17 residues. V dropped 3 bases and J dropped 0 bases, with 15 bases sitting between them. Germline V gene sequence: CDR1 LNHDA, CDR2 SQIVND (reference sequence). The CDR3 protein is CASSIIGGRYSNQPQHF. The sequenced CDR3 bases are TGTGCCAGTAGTATTATCGGGGGGAGGTATAGCAATCAGCCC.

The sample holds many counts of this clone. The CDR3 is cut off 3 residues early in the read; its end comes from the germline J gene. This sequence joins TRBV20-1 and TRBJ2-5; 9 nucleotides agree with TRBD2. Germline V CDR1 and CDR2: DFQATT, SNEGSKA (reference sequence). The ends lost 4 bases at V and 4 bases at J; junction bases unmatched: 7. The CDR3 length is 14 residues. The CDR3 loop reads CSATDLAGIETQYF. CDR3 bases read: TGCAGTGCTACGGATCTAGCGGGGATAGAGACC.

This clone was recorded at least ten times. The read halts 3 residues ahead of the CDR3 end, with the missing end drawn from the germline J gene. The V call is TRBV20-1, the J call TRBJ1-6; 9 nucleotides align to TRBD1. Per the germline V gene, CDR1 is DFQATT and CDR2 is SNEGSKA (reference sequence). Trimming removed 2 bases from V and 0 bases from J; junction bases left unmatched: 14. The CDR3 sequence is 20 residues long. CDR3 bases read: TGCAGTGCTAGATCCGACCGGGACAGGGTTTTTAGCTCCTATAATTCACCC. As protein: CSARSDRDRVFSSYNSP. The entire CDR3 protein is CSARSDRDRVFSSYNSPLHF.

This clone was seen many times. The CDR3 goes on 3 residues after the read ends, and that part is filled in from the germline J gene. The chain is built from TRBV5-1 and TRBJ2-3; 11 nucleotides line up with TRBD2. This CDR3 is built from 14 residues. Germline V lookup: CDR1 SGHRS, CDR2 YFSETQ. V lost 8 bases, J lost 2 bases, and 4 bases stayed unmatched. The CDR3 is CASLLAGDTDTQYF. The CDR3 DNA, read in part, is TGCGCCAGTCTACTAGCGGGGGACACAGATACG.

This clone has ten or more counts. The DNA read from the CDR3 is TGCAGTGCTCTCGATCACAGGGGCTTCACAGATACG. Translated: CSALDHRGFTDT. The whole CDR3 reads CSALDHRGFTDTQYF. This chain links TRBV20-1 with TRBJ2-3; the match to TRBD1 covers 7 bases. From the germline J gene comes the end of the CDR3, since the read stops 3 residues before it. Trimming at V came to 5 bases and at J to 2 bases, leaving 10 bases not matched to a gene. CDR1 and CDR2 from the germline V gene are DFQATT and SNEGSKA (reference sequence). This CDR3 contains 15 residues.

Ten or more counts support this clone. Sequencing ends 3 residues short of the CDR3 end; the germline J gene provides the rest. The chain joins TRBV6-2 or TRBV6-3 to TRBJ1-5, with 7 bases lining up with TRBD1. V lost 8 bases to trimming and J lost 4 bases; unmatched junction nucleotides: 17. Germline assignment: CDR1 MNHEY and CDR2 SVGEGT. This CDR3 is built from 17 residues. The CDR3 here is CASGTYRGQKINQPQHF. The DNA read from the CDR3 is TGTGCCAGCGGAACCTACCGGGGACAGAAGATTAATCAGCCC.

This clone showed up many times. CDR3 sequence reads: CASSSDGTGGIGSEQYF. CDR3 bases read: TGTGCCAGCAGCTCTGATGGGACAGGCGGAATTGGTAGCGAG. The J gene is TRBJ2-7, the V gene TRBV7-3, with 8 bases lining up with TRBD1. The read halts 3 residues ahead of the CDR3 end, with the missing end drawn from the germline J gene. The junction had 17 bases not matched to a gene; V was cut back by 4 bases and J by 6 bases. This CDR3 has 17 amino acids. CDR1 and CDR2 from the germline V gene are SGHTA and FQGTGA.

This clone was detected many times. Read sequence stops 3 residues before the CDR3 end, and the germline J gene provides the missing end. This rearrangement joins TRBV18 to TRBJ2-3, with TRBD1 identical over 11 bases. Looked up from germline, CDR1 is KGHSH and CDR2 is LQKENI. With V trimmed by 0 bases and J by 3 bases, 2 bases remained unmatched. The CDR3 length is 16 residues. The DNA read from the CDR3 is TGTGCCAGCTCACCACCCGGGACAGGGGGAACAGATACG. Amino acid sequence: CASSPPGTGGTDT. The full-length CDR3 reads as CASSPPGTGGTDTQYF. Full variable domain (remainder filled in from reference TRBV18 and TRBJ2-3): NAGVMQNPRHLVRRRGQEARLRCSPMKGHSHVYWYRQLPEEGLKFMVYLQKENIIDESGMPKERFSAEFPKEGPSILRIQQVVRGDSAAYFCASSPPGTGGTDTQYFGPGTRLTVL.

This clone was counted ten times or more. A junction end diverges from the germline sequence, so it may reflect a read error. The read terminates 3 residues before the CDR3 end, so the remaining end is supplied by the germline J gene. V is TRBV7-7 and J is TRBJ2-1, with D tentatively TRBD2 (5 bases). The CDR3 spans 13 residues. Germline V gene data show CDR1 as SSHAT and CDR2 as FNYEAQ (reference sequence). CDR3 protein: CASSLSGGNEQFF. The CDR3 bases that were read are TGTGCTAGCAGCTTATCAGGAGGCAATGAG.

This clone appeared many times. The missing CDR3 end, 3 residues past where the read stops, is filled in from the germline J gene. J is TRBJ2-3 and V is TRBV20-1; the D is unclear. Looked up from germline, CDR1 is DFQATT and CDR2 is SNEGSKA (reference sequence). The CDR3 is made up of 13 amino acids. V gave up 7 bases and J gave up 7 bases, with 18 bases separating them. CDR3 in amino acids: CSVPYKMGNTQYF. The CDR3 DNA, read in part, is TGCAGTGTCCCCTATAAGATGGGCAATACG.

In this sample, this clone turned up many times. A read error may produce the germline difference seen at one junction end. This CDR3 is CASSQDPRGGTEAFF. The covered CDR3 bases are TGCGCCAGCAGCCAAGATCCCCGGGGGGGCACTGAA. The chain is built from TRBV4-2 and TRBJ1-1, with a possible D match to TRBD1 (5 bases). The read ends 3 residues before the CDR3 terminus; that terminus is restored from the germline J gene. The CDR3 loop spans 15 amino acids. CDR1 LGHNA and CDR2 YNFKEQ come from the germline V gene.